This T cell receptor (beta chain) was sequenced for a study of CD8+ T cells in alopecia areata. At the level of the study: The drug, oral tofacitinib, was given to treated patients at 5 to 10 mg twice daily. Percent affected scalp area, the SALT score, rated treated patients' severity. People stayed on tofacitinib for 6 to 18 months, then stopped the drug for 6 months.

Treatment defined: oral pan-JAK inhibitor, 5-10 mg twice daily. Study-level findings and limits: Association of baseline CD8+ expansion with response is uncertain owing to one nonresponder.

This CDR3 has 13 amino acids. From germline, CDR1 is SGHVS and CDR2 FNYEAQ. Trimming pared 4 bases from V and 5 bases from J, leaving 11 bases between. This clone was seen only a few times. Antigen specificity is unknown. Following RNA extraction, reverse transcription yielded cDNA that acted as the sequencing template. The method was immunoSEQ multiplex PCR; TCRdb's version includes in-frame clones alone and lacks a portion of them. The sample shows 190,000 or so clones, roughly 64% of them seen only once. Sample: CD8+ T cells sorted from blood, taken at week 24, from a patient treated with tofacitinib. The sequence was collected from a human donor with alopecia areata. This sequence joins TRBV7-6 and TRBJ2-5; D is unresolved. This chain's CDR3 is CASSSQRVETQYF. CDR3 sequence (DNA): TGTGCCAGCAGCTCACAACGTGTGGAGACCCAGTACTTC.